The clone carrying this TCR beta chain was counted many times. This sample was included in a study of T cells in Graves' hyperthyroidism and ophthalmopathy. The CDR3 regions of TCR beta were amplified from RNA transcripts. The HTBI primer set was used in a first-round RT-PCR of the TCR CDR3. Via MiXCR, TCRdb re-called the multiplex PCR reads, giving one row per CDR3 protein. This sample yields roughly 840,000 distinct CDR3 sequences, of which around 38% are seen a single time; 7.5% to 9.5% belongs to the top ten. Extraction of PBMCs used roughly 9.6 ml of fresh peripheral blood. The CDR3 covers 15 residues. V was clipped by 5 bases and J by 3 bases; unmatched bases: 6. Per germline, CDR1 SEHNR and CDR2 FQNEAQ (reference sequence).

The rearrangement joins TRBV7-9 to TRBJ1-3; TRBD1 aligns across 8 bases. The receptor was isolated from a man in his late teens or twenties with Graves' hyperthyroidism. Sequencing was carried out using blood. The CDR3: CASSPGQGYGNTIYF. CDR3 nucleotides: TGTGCCAGCAGCCCAGGACAGGGTTATGGAAACACCATATATTTT.